These T cell receptor beta chains were read from a single sample in a study of pediatric ulcerative colitis. The protocol was immunoSEQ multiplex PCR, while the TCRdb copy is restricted to in-frame clones and leaves out a portion. The sample contains about 36,000 clones, 60% to 75% of which appear only once. The sequenced sample consisted of gut tissue. All receptors derive from a boy aged 5-17 years with moderate ulcerative colitis. CDR3s include the opening cysteine and the closing phenylalanine or tryptophan. The D gene is left open where the match is weak. Size is stated for part of the rows, as once, few or many counts, or as a class when the clone is expanded.

>-|TRBD2|TRBJ2-2|TRBV6-4
TGTGCCAGCACTCGACTAGCGGGAGACACCGGGGAGCTGTTTTTT
CASTRLAGDTGELFF
>once|TRBD2|TRBJ2-1|TRBV11-3
TGTGCCAGCAGCGGGGGACTAGCGTACAATGAGCAGTTCTTC
CASSGGLAYNEQFF
>-|TRBD1|TRBJ1-3|TRBV10-2
TGCGCCAGCCGGTTGACAGGGGACTCTGGAAACACCATATATTTT
CASRLTGDSGNTIYF
>-|-|TRBJ1-1|TRBV6-1
TGTGCCAGCAGTCCGCACCCAGGGGTGAACACTGAAGCTTTCTTT
CASSPHPGVNTEAFF
>-|TRBD2|TRBJ2-1|TRBV7-6
TGTGCCAGCAGCTTAGTCGGGGGGGCCTGGAGTGAGCAGTTCTTC
CASSLVGGAWSEQFF
>-|TRBD1|TRBJ2-5|TRBV5-1
TGCGCCAGCAGCACAGGGGGTGGAGAGACCCAGTACTTC
CASSTGGGETQYF
>-|TRBD1|TRBJ1-5|TRBV6-1
TGTGCCAGCGGACAGGGCGGATGGCAGCCCCAGCATTTT
CASGQGGWQPQHF
>-|-|TRBJ2-3|TRBV7-9
TGTGCCCCCGGGACGCCAAACACAGATACGCAGTATTTT
CAPGTPNTDTQYF
>-|TRBD2|TRBJ2-3|TRBV28
TGTGCCACGTGTAGCGGGAGGCGGGGGGTCACAGATACGCAGTATTTT
CATCSGRRGVTDTQYF
>few|TRBD1|TRBJ2-7|TRBV7-6
TGTGCCAGCAGCCCTATTATTCGGGACAGCAGCTCCTACGAGCAGTACTTC
CASSPIIRDSSSYEQYF
>few|TRBD1|TRBJ1-6|TRBV19
TGTGCCAGTAGTATCTTCAGAATGGGACAGGACGGATCACCCCTCCACTTT
CASSIFRMGQDGSPLHF
>-|-|TRBJ2-5|TRBV6-6
TGTGCCAGCAGTCACGTGACAGGACGAGAGACCCAGTACTTC
CASSHVTGRETQYF
>-|-|TRBJ2-2|TRBV5-8
TGTGCCAGCAGCAACAGAGGTACAGGCGGCACCGGGGAGCTGTTTTTT
CASSNRGTGGTGELFF
>-|TRBD2|TRBJ2-5|TRBV4-2
TGTGCCAGCAGCCAGGCAATACGACTAGCGGGGACCCAGTACTTC
CASSQAIRLAGTQYF
>-|-|TRBJ2-7|TRBV7-5
TGTGTCAGAAGCTTAAGCTCCCCGGGCGAACTTAAGAAATCCTACGAGCAGTACTTC
CVRSLSSPGELKKSYEQYF
>-|TRBD2|TRBJ2-3|TRBV5-4
TGTGCCAGCAGCTTGGGTCTAGCGGGGGGCCCGAGGGGCCCAGATACGCAGTATTTT
CASSLGLAGGPRGPDTQYF
>-|-|TRBJ1-6|TRBV29-1
TGCAGCGTTCTCTTGCCGGGACGGGAGGATAATTCACCCCTCCACTTT
CSVLLPGREDNSPLHF
>-|-|TRBJ2-7|TRBV5-1
TGCGCCAGCAGCTCCCAGGACAGCTCCTACGAGCAGTACTTC
CASSSQDSSYEQYF
>-|-|TRBJ2-7|TRBV6-1
TGTGCCAGCAGGAGGGAGGGGGGGCGCTACTACGAGCAGTACTTC
CASRREGGRYYEQYF
>-|TRBD2|TRBJ2-1|TRBV2
TGTGCCAGCAGTGAAGCGCTTGCGACTAGCGGCTACAATGAGCAGTTCTTC
CASSEALATSGYNEQFF
>once|-|TRBJ2-5|TRBV29-1
TGCAGCGTCGATAACCGGGACAAGCAAGAGACCCAGTACTTC
CSVDNRDKQETQYF
>-|TRBD1|TRBJ2-7|TRBV15
TGTGCCACCAGCACGTCGGGACAGGCCTACGAGCAGTACTTC
CATSTSGQAYEQYF
>-|TRBD1|TRBJ1-2|TRBV6-6
TGTGCCAGCAGTTACCGGGACAGCTATGGCTACACCTTC
CASSYRDSYGYTF
>-|TRBD1|TRBJ2-3|TRBV27
TGTGCCAGCAGTTTGGTATGGGACAGGGAGATAGATACGCAGTATTTT
CASSLVWDREIDTQYF
>once|-|TRBJ2-3|TRBV7-9
TGTGCCAGCAGCTTAGGGGACACTTACACAGATACGCAGTATTTT
CASSLGDTYTDTQYF
>-|-|TRBJ1-1|TRBV5-1
TGCGCCAGCAGCTTGGACCCTTTCTTATCCACTGAAGCTTTCTTT
CASSLDPFLSTEAFF
>-|-|TRBJ2-5|TRBV11-1
TGTGCCAGCAGCTTGCCCCTTGGGGGAGAAGAGACCCAGTACTTC
CASSLPLGGEETQYF
>-|-|TRBJ2-1|TRBV6-4
TGTGCCAGCAGTAGGGAGACCTGGGCGTCCTACAATGAGCAGTTCTTC
CASSRETWASYNEQFF
>-|-|TRBJ2-5|TRBV7-6
TGTGCCAGCAGCTACGAGGACCCTGCCCTGAAGAGGTACTTC
CASSYEDPALKRYF
>-|-|TRBJ2-3|TRBV5-6
TGTGCCAGCAGCTTGTCTAGGAGTGGTGATACGCAGTATTTT
CASSLSRSGDTQYF
>-|-|TRBJ2-2|TRBV9
TGTGCCAGCAGCTACCCCGGGGAGCTGTTTTTT
CASSYPGELFF
>once|TRBD2|TRBJ2-1|TRBV11-3
TGTGCCAGCAGCAATAGCGGGACTTACAATGAGCAGTTCTTC
CASSNSGTYNEQFF
>-|TRBD2|TRBJ2-3|TRBV15
TGTGCCACCAGCAAAAGAGGGAGACAACGGCTTGCGGGAGACCTCTCGGATGATACGCAGTATTTT
CATSKRGRQRLAGDLSDDTQYF
>-|TRBD2|TRBJ2-1|TRBV15
TGTGCCACCAGCAGACTAGCGGGAGGGCCTGTTGAGCAGTTCTTC
CATSRLAGGPVEQFF
>-|-|TRBJ2-7|TRBV29-1
TGCAGCGTTGTCTGGGGTTCCTACGAGCAGTACTTC
CSVVWGSYEQYF
>-|TRBD1|TRBJ2-2|TRBV11-2
TGTGCCAGCAGTCCAGGACAGGGCGGCACCGGGGAGCTGTTTTTT
CASSPGQGGTGELFF
>-|-|TRBJ2-3|TRBV6-9
TGTGCCAGCAGTTATCCCGCGGTCACAGATACGCAGTATTTT
CASSYPAVTDTQYF
>-|TRBD2|TRBJ2-3|TRBV5-6
TGTGCCAGCAGCTTGGGTAGCGGGAGCACCACAGATACGCAGTATTTT
CASSLGSGSTTDTQYF
>once|-|TRBJ2-7|TRBV28
TGTGCCAGCGGCTGGACACCCAACTCACCCTACGAGCAGTACTTC
CASGWTPNSPYEQYF